This TCR beta chain appears in the sequencing data of a study of T cell responses to AZD1222 COVID-19 vaccine (dated by TCRdb to the early 2020s). Describing the broader study: A total of 233 trial participants underwent TCR sequencing, of whom 207 received two doses of AZD1222 and about 25 received two doses of the MenACWY control vaccine. Trial participants were enrolled by age into subgroups of 18-55, 56-69 and 70-plus years, and roughly 150, 30 and 60 TCR-sequenced participants, respectively, were included in these subgroups.

Taken with the paper, the label for time point translates to: about 28 days (+/-7) after the second vaccine dose. Because spike-specific TCR depth and breadth did not differ between the two schedules, AZD1222 recipients who got a second dose at roughly 4 weeks were pooled with those who got a second dose at roughly 12 weeks. Vaccinee samples came from UK trials COV001 and COV002, including a single-blind randomized controlled phase 2/3 trial of AZD1222 (ChAdOx1 nCoV-19) in healthy adults. For TCRbeta chain sequencing, PBMC samples were collected from trial participants at day 0 and at day 28 after the second dose. Comment on this clone: Which antigen it targets is not known. Base-call qualities are not available, and no considerably larger clone is one nucleotide away.

General study outcomes and caveats: Spike-specific TCR breadth and depth rose significantly after two AZD1222 doses compared with day 0 and with MenACWY recipients. Conclusions about previously exposed vaccinees were limited because only six AZD1222 recipients were SARS-CoV-2 seropositive at baseline. Nearly half of unique spike-specific TCRs reportedly recognized epitopes outside regions mutated in the B.1.351 and B.1.1.7 variants. In the small 56-69-year group, the increase in depth fell short of significance, most likely because of low power. No day 14 peak-response samples were available, so repertoires were characterized only after the peak T cell response. CD4 TCRs associated with the vaccine covered the entire spike protein, and the dominant responses were in regions 160-218 and 743-854. Participants were mostly white British, with more females than males. The authors suggested clonal diversity may have been underestimated.

The CDR3 regions of human TCRbeta chains were analyzed by immunosequencing. For the original study's pipeline: Repertoire TCRs were checked for matches against a reference library of SARS-CoV-2-specific TCRs that had been generated using the MIRA antigen-specificity platform. Breadth was defined as the fraction of unique TCRs that were SARS-CoV-2-associated, and depth was defined as the fraction of total T cells that were SARS-CoV-2-associated. Each spike-specific TCR was assigned to its reactive spike region and to a CD4 or CD8 class using the MIRA data. Log10-transformed breadth and depth values were compared by one-way ANOVA with Sidak's multiple comparisons tests. This is the immuneACCESS table as TCRdb keeps it, with only in-frame sequences that have V and J called. A part of the clones is gone; compared with another copy, unresolved V genes explain less than half, and the rest is unexplained. The V and J calls and clone size were taken over from that table, and D and trimming were inferred from the DNA. For this sample the table gives 100,000 to 120,000 clones, of which 80% to 90% were detected only once. Clones ranked in the top ten supply around 15% of the sample.

The receptor was derived from an adult who received the AZD1222 COVID-19 vaccine. This material consisted of peripheral blood, taken 28 days after the second AZD1222 dose.

The sequenced DNA: TGCGCCAGCAGCCCACAGCGGAATCAGCCCCAGCATTTT. Its product reads: CASSPQRNQPQHF. This sequence uses TRBV4-1 and TRBJ1-5, with the D gene not clear enough to name. The cysteine opens and the phenylalanine closes a CDR3 of 13 amino acids. Left in the record is the CDR3 DNA by itself, 39 bases read in frame from the first base. A distance of 8 bases separates the germline ends of V and J, which lose 4 bases and 4 bases respectively. CDR1 and CDR2 are read off the germline V gene as MGHRA and YSYEKL.